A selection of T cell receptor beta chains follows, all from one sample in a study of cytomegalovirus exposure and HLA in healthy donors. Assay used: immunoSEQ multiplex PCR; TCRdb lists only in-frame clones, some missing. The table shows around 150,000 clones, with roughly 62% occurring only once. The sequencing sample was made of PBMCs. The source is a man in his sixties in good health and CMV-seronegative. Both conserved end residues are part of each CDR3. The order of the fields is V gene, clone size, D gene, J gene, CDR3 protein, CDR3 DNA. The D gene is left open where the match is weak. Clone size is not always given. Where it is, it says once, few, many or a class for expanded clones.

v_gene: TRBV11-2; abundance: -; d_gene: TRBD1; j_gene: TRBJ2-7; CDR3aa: CASSEGVPGQGSYEQYF; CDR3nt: TGTGCCAGCAGCGAAGGGGTCCCGGGACAGGGAAGCTACGAGCAGTACTTC
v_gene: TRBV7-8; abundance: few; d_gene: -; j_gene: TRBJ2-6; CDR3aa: CASSVSSGANVLTF; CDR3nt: TGTGCCAGCAGCGTCAGCTCTGGGGCCAACGTCCTGACTTTC
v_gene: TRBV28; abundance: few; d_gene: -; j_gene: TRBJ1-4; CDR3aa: CASSLGRGGNEKLFF; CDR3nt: TGTGCCAGCAGTTTAGGCAGGGGCGGGAATGAAAAACTGTTTTTT
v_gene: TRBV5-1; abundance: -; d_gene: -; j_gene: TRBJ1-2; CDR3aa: CASSLNSGDYGYTF; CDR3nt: TGCGCCAGCAGCCTAAATTCAGGGGACTATGGCTACACCTTC
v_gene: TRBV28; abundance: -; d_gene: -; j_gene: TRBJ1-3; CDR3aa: CASSKEGRDTIYF; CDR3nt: TGTGCCAGCAGTAAAGAAGGTCGGGACACCATATATTTT
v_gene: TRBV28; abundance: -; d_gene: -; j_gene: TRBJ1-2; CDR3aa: CASSPGTPYGYTF; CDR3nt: TGTGCCAGCAGCCCCGGGACACCTTATGGCTACACCTTC
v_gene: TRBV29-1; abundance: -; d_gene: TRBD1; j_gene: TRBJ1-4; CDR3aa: CSVRTGGGQLFF; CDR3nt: TGCAGCGTACGGACAGGGGGCGGGCAACTGTTTTTT
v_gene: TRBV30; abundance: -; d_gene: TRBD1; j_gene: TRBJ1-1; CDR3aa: CAASGGAGTEAFF; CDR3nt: TGTGCCGCGTCAGGGGGCGCGGGAACTGAAGCTTTCTTT
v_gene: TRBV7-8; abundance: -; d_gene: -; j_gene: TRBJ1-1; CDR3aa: CASKVGGDTEAFF; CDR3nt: TGTGCCAGCAAAGTGGGGGGGGACACTGAAGCTTTCTTT
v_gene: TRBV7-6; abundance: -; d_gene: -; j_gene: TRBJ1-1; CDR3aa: CASSLSEGDTEAFF; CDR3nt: TGTGCCAGCAGCTTGAGTGAGGGGGACACTGAAGCTTTCTTT
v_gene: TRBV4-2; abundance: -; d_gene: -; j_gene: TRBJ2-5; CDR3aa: CASSYIEWGSAKETQYF; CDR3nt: TGTGCCAGCAGTTATATCGAGTGGGGCAGCGCGAAAGAGACCCAGTACTTC
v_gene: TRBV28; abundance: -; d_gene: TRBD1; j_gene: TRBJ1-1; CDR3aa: CASSPSSGQGTTEAFF; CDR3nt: TGTGCCAGCAGCCCCTCGAGTGGACAGGGTACAACTGAAGCTTTCTTT
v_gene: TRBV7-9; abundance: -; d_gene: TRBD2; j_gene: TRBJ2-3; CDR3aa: CASSPRSSGVTDTQYF; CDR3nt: TGTGCCAGCAGCCCACGTTCTAGCGGAGTCACAGATACGCAGTATTTT
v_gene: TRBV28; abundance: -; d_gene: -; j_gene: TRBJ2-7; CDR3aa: CASSTISEQYF; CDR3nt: TGTGCCAGCAGTACGATTAGCGAGCAGTACTTC
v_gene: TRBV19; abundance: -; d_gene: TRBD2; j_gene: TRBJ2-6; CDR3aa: CASSIETASGRAGSGANVLTF; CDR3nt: TGTGCCAGTAGTATAGAAACGGCTAGCGGGAGGGCAGGTTCTGGGGCCAACGTCCTGACTTTC